One and the same sample provided the 30 T cell receptor beta chains below, sequenced in a study of cytomegalovirus exposure and HLA in healthy donors. Sequenced by immunoSEQ multiplex PCR; TCRdb stores in-frame clones only, minus some. The sample holds approximately 170,000 clones, approximately 80% seen once. The sequenced sample was PBMCs. The receptors shown here come from a man aged 25 to 40 in good health and CMV-seropositive.

This chain uses TRBV10-1 with TRBJ1-1, with TRBD1 as a possible D gene (5 bases). Trimming pared 9 bases from V and 0 bases from J, leaving 11 bases between. CDR1 and CDR2 from the germline V gene are WNHNN and SYGVQD (reference sequence). This CDR3 is built from 13 residues. CDR3: CARIQGMNTEAFF. The CDR3 region has the DNA TGCGCCAGGATCCAGGGTATGAACACTGAAGCTTTCTTT.

The gene calls are TRBV10-3 and TRBJ2-3; TRBD2 matches at 8 bases. Germline lookup yields CDR1 ENHRY and CDR2 SYGVKD. This CDR3 is built from 16 residues. V shed 6 bases, J shed 3 bases, and the junction held 11 bases outside the gene matches. The CDR3 DNA is TGTGCCATCAGCGCTGGACAAAGCGGGGGAACAGATACGCAGTATTTT. Translated: CAISAGQSGGTDTQYF.

This sequence joins TRBV11-2 and TRBJ2-3, with 9 bases lining up with TRBD1. Germline trimming cut 5 bases from V and 2 bases from J; bases unmatched to any gene: 11. The CDR3 has 17 amino acids. In germline, CDR1 is SGHAT, CDR2 FQNNGV. The CDR3, as DNA: TGTGCCAGCAGCCTCACTGGGGACAGGGTCTACACAGATACGCAGTATTTT. Protein sequence: CASSLTGDRVYTDTQYF.

The CDR3 reads CASSSLAGDYNEQFF. The DNA for the CDR3 is TGTGCCAGCAGTTCACTAGCGGGAGATTACAATGAGCAGTTCTTC. The chain has TRBV2 and TRBJ2-1; the match to TRBD2 covers 11 bases. This CDR3 contains 15 residues. The V segment lost 5 bases and the J segment 4 bases; nucleotides outside the gene matches: 4. Germline CDR1 SNHLY, CDR2 FYNNEI.

The CDR3 region has the DNA TGTGCCAGCAGCTTACTTGTTCGCCAGAACGCATATAATTCACCCCTCCACTTT. As protein: CASSLLVRQNAYNSPLHF. The chain has TRBV7-2 and TRBJ1-6, with unresolved D. This CDR3 contains 18 residues. Trimming shortened V by 2 bases and J by 4 bases, and 18 bases separated the two germline ends. Germline V gives CDR1 SGHTA, CDR2 FQGNSA.

This rearrangement joins TRBV6-5 to TRBJ1-2; 8 bases fit TRBD1. J lost 4 bases, V lost 1 base, and 8 bases had no gene match. Germline V CDR1 and CDR2: MNHEY, SVGAGI. This CDR3 region has 16 residues. For the CDR3, the DNA is TGTGCCAGCAGTTACTACCCCGGACAGGGTGGCTATGGCTACACCTTC. The encoded protein is CASSYYPGQGGYGYTF.

J is TRBJ2-1 and V is TRBV5-1; 7 nucleotides align to TRBD2. The CDR3 has 15 residues. V shed 0 bases, J shed 3 bases, and the junction held 3 bases outside the gene matches. Germline assignment: CDR1 SGHRS and CDR2 YFSETQ. In DNA, the CDR3 is TGCGCCAGCAGCTTGGGACGGGGGGACTACAATGAGCAGTTCTTC. Residues: CASSLGRGDYNEQFF.

This chain uses TRBV6-5 with TRBJ2-7; 8 positions match TRBD2. J lost 6 bases, V lost 0 bases, and 1 base had no gene match. The CDR3 covers 13 residues. Germline V gene data show CDR1 as MNHEY and CDR2 as SVGAGI. The CDR3 DNA sequence: TGTGCCAGCAGTTACTCGGCGGGGGGCGAGCAGTACTTC. Its protein product is CASSYSAGGEQYF.

This chain links TRBV7-9 with TRBJ1-2; D might be TRBD1 (6 bases). The germline V gene has CDR1 SEHNR and CDR2 FQNEAQ (reference sequence). Trimming removed 0 bases from V and 4 bases from J, with 9 bases in between. The CDR3 loop spans 14 amino acids. CDR3 coding DNA: TGTGCCAGCAGCTTAGCGGGCAGGGGCTATGGCTACACCTTC. Translating it yields CASSLAGRGYGYTF.

This sequence joins TRBV7-8 and TRBJ1-4; 11 bases are shared with TRBD1. Germline CDR1 reads SGHVS; CDR2 reads FQNEAQ. This CDR3 has 16 amino acids. After removal of 1 base from V and 7 bases from J, the junction contained 5 bases not matched to a gene. CDR3 protein: CASSLGDRGLGEKLFF. The CDR3 DNA reads TGTGCCAGCAGCTTAGGGGACAGGGGGTTAGGTGAAAAACTGTTTTTT.

This chain joins TRBV5-4 and TRBJ1-1; D might be TRBD1 (6 bases). Germline V gene data show CDR1 as SGHNT and CDR2 as YYREEE (reference sequence). The CDR3 length is 12 residues. The V gene lost 2 bases and the J gene lost 4 bases, with 6 bases spanning the gap. For the CDR3, the DNA is TGTGCCAGCAGCTTCAGGGGCACTGAAGCTTTCTTT. Residues: CASSFRGTEAFF.

The chain has TRBV18 and TRBJ2-7; possible D gene TRBD1, 5 bases. V lost 1 base, J lost 3 bases, and 10 bases lay in between. The CDR3 contains 14 residues. Looked up from germline, CDR1 is KGHSH and CDR2 is LQKENI. The CDR3 loop is CASSPRGDSYEQYF. CDR3 nucleotides: TGTGCCAGCTCACCACGGGGCGACAGCTACGAGCAGTACTTC.

The chain couples TRBV7-9 to TRBJ2-3, with 7 bases that match TRBD1. Per germline, CDR1 SEHNR and CDR2 FQNEAQ (reference sequence). V was pared by 1 base and J by 5 bases, with 3 bases of the junction left unmatched. CDR3 length equals 14 residues. The CDR3 loop reads CASSLGQGIDTQYF. The CDR3 DNA reads as TGTGCCAGCAGCTTAGGACAGGGAATAGATACGCAGTATTTT. The whole variable domain, filled in from reference TRBV7-9 and TRBJ2-3, reads DTGVSQNPRHKITKRGQNVTFRCDPISEHNRLYWYRQTLGQGPEFLTYFQNEAQLEKSRLLSDRFSAERPKGSFSTLEIQRTEQGDSAMYLCASSLGQGIDTQYFGPGTRLTVL.

The chain links TRBV6-5 to TRBJ2-5, with TRBD2 identical over 14 bases. The CDR3 loop spans 16 amino acids. CDR1 is MNHEY, CDR2 SVGAGI, per germline. Losses at the gene ends were 2 bases for V and 1 base for J; bases not matched to a gene: 0. The CDR3, as DNA: TGTGCCAGCAGTTACGGACTAGCGGGGGGCCAAGAGACCCAGTACTTC. It specifies CASSYGLAGGQETQYF.

This clone was observed a single time. J is TRBJ2-1 and V is TRBV27; no clear D gene. Germline CDR1 and CDR2: MNHEY and SMNVEV (reference sequence). V lost 0 bases and J 7 bases, leaving 7 bases between the germline ends. This CDR3 spans 13 amino acids. The CDR3 region has the DNA TGTGCCAGCAGTTTATCGTGGCGGAATGAGCAGTTCTTC. As protein: CASSLSWRNEQFF.

This clone has ten or more counts. V usage is TRBV19 and J usage is TRBJ2-3; a weak D match, TRBD2 (5 bases). The V and J ends lost 6 bases and 1 base respectively, with 14 bases between them. This CDR3 spans 15 amino acids. CDR1 is LNHDA and CDR2 is SQIVND in the germline V gene (reference sequence). The chain's CDR3 is CASRVGSSGTDTQYF. The CDR3 nucleotides are TGTGCCAGTAGGGTAGGAAGTAGCGGCACAGATACGCAGTATTTT.

Only one count was recorded for this clone. The CDR3 region is CASSPRRTNEKLFF. CDR3 bases: TGTGCCAGCAGTCCCCGGCGGACTAATGAAAAACTGTTTTTT. The chain carries TRBV7-2 and TRBJ1-4, with D uncertain. V gave up 6 bases and J gave up 2 bases, with 10 bases separating them. CDR3 length equals 14 residues. CDR1 SGHTA and CDR2 FQGNSA come from the germline V gene.

V usage is TRBV12-5 and J usage is TRBJ2-1; weak D call: TRBD2 (6 bases). Trimming removed 1 base at V and 7 bases at J, with 17 bases between. Per germline, CDR1 LGHNT and CDR2 FRNRAP. CDR3 length equals 16 residues. DNA for the CDR3: TGTGCTAGTGGTTTGGCCGGTAGGGCTAGCGAGAATGAGCAGTTCTTC. Protein: CASGLAGRASENEQFF.

The chain is built from TRBV4-3 and TRBJ2-7; D gene ambiguous. V was trimmed by 2 bases and J by 4 bases, leaving 12 bases between them. The V gene's germline CDR1 is LGHNA and CDR2 YSLEER. This CDR3 spans 14 amino acids. CDR3 amino acids: CASSQWRHEYEQYF. The CDR3 DNA follows: TGCGCCAGCAGCCAATGGCGACATGAATACGAGCAGTACTTC.

This clone has more than one count but fewer than ten. The DNA of the CDR3 is TGTGCCAGCAAGGGACAGGGGAGCGGCGAGCAGTACTTC. This encodes CASKGQGSGEQYF. The chain links TRBV2 to TRBJ2-7, with 10 nucleotides matching TRBD1. V was pared by 7 bases and J by 6 bases, with 6 bases of the junction left unmatched. The germline gives CDR1 SNHLY, CDR2 FYNNEI. This CDR3 region has 13 residues.

The rearrangement uses TRBV5-1 and TRBJ1-1; D is unresolved. The V end was cut by 4 bases, the J end by 10 bases, with 14 bases between. This CDR3 has 12 amino acids. Germline values: CDR1 SGHRS, CDR2 YFSETQ. The CDR3 here is CASSVTWSRAFF. The CDR3 DNA sequence: TGCGCCAGCAGCGTCACGTGGAGTAGAGCTTTCTTT.

This chain connects TRBV9 to TRBJ2-5, with 9 bases fitting TRBD2. The CDR3 has 14 amino acids. The V gene end was trimmed by 4 bases and the J gene end by 3 bases; junction bases not matched to a gene: 4. From germline, CDR1 is SGDLS and CDR2 YYNGEE. The CDR3 DNA is TGTGCCAGCAGCCCTAGCGGGGACAAAGAGACCCAGTACTTC. Its protein is CASSPSGDKETQYF. The complete variable domain, with remaining parts taken from reference TRBV9 and TRBJ2-5, reads DSGVTQTPKHLITATGQRVTLRCSPRSGDLSVYWYQQSLDQGLQFLIQYYNGEERAKGNILERFSAQQFPDLHSELNLSSLELGDSALYFCASSPSGDKETQYFGPGTRLLVL.

The chain employs TRBV6-6 and TRBJ2-2; tentatively, D is TRBD1 (7 bases). Germline V gene lookup returns CDR1 MNHNY and CDR2 SVGAGI (reference sequence). The CDR3 has 15 amino acids. Trimming pared 4 bases from V and 3 bases from J, leaving 12 bases between. The CDR3 nucleotides read TGTGCCAGCAGTTCCCAGGGGGGTGACACCGGGGAGCTGTTTTTT. Amino acid sequence: CASSSQGGDTGELFF.

This clone has more than one count but fewer than ten. The V and J genes are TRBV27 and TRBJ2-2; maybe TRBD1 (6 bases). Per the germline V gene, CDR1 is MNHEY and CDR2 is SMNVEV (reference sequence). The CDR3 is made up of 17 amino acids. Trimming removed 5 bases from V and 7 bases from J, with 23 bases in between. The CDR3 nucleotides read TGTGCCAGCAGTCCGGACCGGGCAGGGGTGTTTGGCGGGGAGCTGTTTTTT. Translation: CASSPDRAGVFGGELFF.

CDR3 protein: CASSKTSGGRETQYF. CDR3 DNA sequence: TGTGCCAGCAGCAAGACTAGCGGGGGTCGGGAGACCCAGTACTTC. This chain connects TRBV9 to TRBJ2-5; 12 nucleotides line up with TRBD2. Germline CDR1 is SGDLS and CDR2 is YYNGEE. This CDR3 is 15 amino acids long. V lost 4 bases and J lost 5; bases outside the gene matches: 6.

In its sample, this clone was seen a few times. The rearrangement joins TRBV6-1 to TRBJ1-1; unclear D gene. Per germline, CDR1 MNHNS and CDR2 SASEGT. The CDR3 length is 13 residues. Trimming took 3 bases from V and 1 from J, leaving 6 bases between them. CDR3 bases: TGTGCCAGCAGTGACCGGGAGAACACTGAAGCTTTCTTT. This translates into CASSDRENTEAFF.

This clone was seen once. A read error may account for a junction end that differs from germline. The J gene is TRBJ2-3, the V gene TRBV14; possible D gene TRBD1, 6 bases. From germline, CDR1 is SGHDN and CDR2 FVKESK. This CDR3 region has 15 residues. The CDR3 is CASSLARGLTGTQYF. DNA for the CDR3: TGTGCCAGCAGCCTAGCCAGGGGCCTGACAGGTACGCAGTATTTT.

The rearrangement links TRBV19 to TRBJ2-3; TRBD2 might be the D (6 bases). The CDR3 is made up of 14 amino acids. Germline assignment: CDR1 LNHDA and CDR2 SQIVND (reference sequence). Trimming left V 11 bases short and J 6 bases short, with 21 bases between. CDR3 loop: CASLDGGSLDTQYF. In nucleotides, the CDR3 is TGTGCCTCCCTGGATGGGGGGAGTTTGGATACGCAGTATTTT.

The chain recombines TRBV23-1 with TRBJ1-6; D gene ambiguous. TRBV23-1 is an open reading frame, and its role is uncertain. The CDR3 extends over 17 amino acids. Trimming took 7 bases from V and 6 from J, leaving 22 bases between them. The CDR3 DNA follows: TGCGCCAGCATTACAAAGTCCTTACCCCCCTCTAATTCACCCCTCCACTTT. Translating gives CASITKSLPPSNSPLHF.

The genes are TRBV19 and TRBJ1-1; D is perhaps TRBD1 (5 bases). Germline assignment: CDR1 LNHDA and CDR2 SQIVND (reference sequence). Trimming took off 3 bases at V and 8 bases at J, with 10 bases between the two ends. The CDR3 loop spans 12 amino acids. The CDR3 region is CASSIKTEEAFF. The CDR3 DNA sequence: TGTGCCAGTAGTATTAAGACAGAGGAAGCTTTCTTT.